This T cell receptor beta chain originates from a study of cytomegalovirus exposure and HLA in healthy donors. Study at large: Of the donors genotyped, 398 in all, 65% to 90% fell in the Caucasian-associated ancestry cluster.

V gave up 4 bases and J gave up 3 bases, with 12 bases separating them. The CDR3 length is 14 residues. CDR1 and CDR2 from the germline V gene are KGHSH and LQKENI. The PCR used 60 Vbeta and 13 Jbeta primers. Libraries were prepared by immunoSEQ multiplex PCR; TCRdb keeps only in-frame clonotypes and omits some of them. The sample carries about 140,000 clones, approximately 86% recorded once. The rearrangement uses TRBV18 and TRBJ1-1, with TRBD1 as a possible D gene (5 bases). The sample was PBMCs. This clonotype originated in a middle-aged woman in good health and CMV-seronegative. CDR3 region: CASSRTGGDTEAFF. In nucleotides, the CDR3 is TGTGCCAGCTCACGAACAGGAGGGGACACTGAAGCTTTCTTT.